This section outlines one TCR beta chain sequence together with its context. This specimen includes other DNA sequences encoding the same CDR3. V gave up 4 bases and J gave up 2 bases; unmatched junction bases: 3. Germline CDR1 reads SNHLY; CDR2 reads FYNNEI. This CDR3 spans 15 amino acids. Under the authors' procedure: Amplified reference gene primers provided the basis for estimating nucleated cell counts. Measured with immunoSEQ multiplex PCR; TCRdb has only the in-frame clones, and not every one. That table furnishes V, J and clone size, whereas the DNA furnished D and trimming. The profile shows nearly 45,000 clones, around 90% of them singletons. This sample is drawn from a study of blood T cell repertoires in COVID-19. About the study: Collection of acute and convalescent COVID-19 samples took place in the United States, Italy and Spain. From T cells, B-cell-depleted T cells, or PBMCs came the material, which was cDNA or gDNA.

This receptor was identified in a woman older than 75 in a cohort sampled during active or convalescent COVID-19. What was sequenced was peripheral blood. The chain has TRBV2 and TRBJ2-7; 12 nucleotides line up with TRBD2. DNA for the CDR3: TGTGCCAGCAGTGTTCGACTAGCGGGGGCCTACGAGCAGTACTTC. Encoded protein: CASSVRLAGAYEQYF.